These T cell receptor beta chains were read from a single sample in a study of T cell responses to AZD1222 COVID-19 vaccine. Produced via immunoSEQ multiplex PCR; TCRdb's table is partial and in-frame only. There are roughly 120,000 clones in the sample; more than 75% occur only once, and roughly 3.8% lies in the top ten. The sequencing here drew on peripheral blood, taken 28 days after the second AZD1222 dose. These receptors were taken from an adult who received the AZD1222 COVID-19 vaccine. CDR3s include the opening cysteine and the closing phenylalanine or tryptophan. Fields, in order: CDR3 DNA, CDR3 protein, D gene, clone size, V gene, J gene. A D gene is named only where the DNA matches it firmly. Expanded clones are given a class, and other clones once, few, many or no size at all.

CDR3 DNA: TGTGCCAGCAGCCGCTACACTAGGGGCAATGAGCAGTTCTTC
CDR3 protein: CASSRYTRGNEQFF
D gene: .
clone size: once
V gene: TRBV14
J gene: TRBJ2-1

CDR3 DNA: TGTGCCAGCAGTGAATCTAGCAGCCCCTCTGGAAACACCATATATTTT
CDR3 protein: CASSESSSPSGNTIYF
D gene: .
clone size: .
V gene: TRBV6-1
J gene: TRBJ1-3

CDR3 DNA: TGTGCCAGCAGCTTAGGGCAGGATGACGGCTACACCTTC
CDR3 protein: CASSLGQDDGYTF
D gene: .
clone size: .
V gene: TRBV7-6
J gene: TRBJ1-2

CDR3 DNA: TGTGCCAGCAGTGACAGTAGGAACACTGAAGCTTTCTTT
CDR3 protein: CASSDSRNTEAFF
D gene: .
clone size: .
V gene: TRBV6-4
J gene: TRBJ1-1

CDR3 DNA: TGTGCCAGCAGGGACAGCTTTCAAATGAACACTGAAGCTTTCTTT
CDR3 protein: CASRDSFQMNTEAFF
D gene: .
clone size: .
V gene: TRBV25-1
J gene: TRBJ1-1

CDR3 DNA: TGTGCCAGCAGCCTGACTAGGGGCCCCCTTTTTAACTACAATGAGCAGTTCTTC
CDR3 protein: CASSLTRGPLFNYNEQFF
D gene: .
clone size: .
V gene: TRBV14
J gene: TRBJ2-1

CDR3 DNA: TGTGCCAGCAGTTACCAAGCGTTGAGAGATACGCAGTATTTT
CDR3 protein: CASSYQALRDTQYF
D gene: .
clone size: .
V gene: TRBV6-2/TRBV6-3
J gene: TRBJ2-3

CDR3 DNA: TGTGCCAGCAGTTTAGGAGGTCAGATAGGGCAGCCCCAGCATTTT
CDR3 protein: CASSLGGQIGQPQHF
D gene: .
clone size: .
V gene: TRBV7-9
J gene: TRBJ1-5

CDR3 DNA: TGTGCTAGTGGTTTGCCCACCTATGGCTACACCTTC
CDR3 protein: CASGLPTYGYTF
D gene: .
clone size: .
V gene: TRBV12-5
J gene: TRBJ1-2

CDR3 DNA: TGTGCCAGTAGTATCTCGGGACAGGCCAAGTATGGCTACACCTTC
CDR3 protein: CASSISGQAKYGYTF
D gene: TRBD1
clone size: .
V gene: TRBV19
J gene: TRBJ1-2

CDR3 DNA: TGTGCCAGCAGTTTCCCCGGGACAGTTTACGAGCAGTACTTC
CDR3 protein: CASSFPGTVYEQYF
D gene: TRBD1
clone size: few
V gene: TRBV28
J gene: TRBJ2-7

CDR3 DNA: TGTGCCAGTAGTATTCCACAACAGGGGGGCTACACCTTC
CDR3 protein: CASSIPQQGGYTF
D gene: TRBD1
clone size: .
V gene: TRBV19
J gene: TRBJ1-2

CDR3 DNA: TGTGCCAGCTCCTTACAGGAGACCCAGTACTTC
CDR3 protein: CASSLQETQYF
D gene: .
clone size: .
V gene: TRBV18
J gene: TRBJ2-5

CDR3 DNA: TGTGCCAGCAGTCAGAATAACTATGGCTACACCTTC
CDR3 protein: CASSQNNYGYTF
D gene: .
clone size: .
V gene: TRBV2
J gene: TRBJ1-2

CDR3 DNA: TGCAGCCATTCTCGTGTTGTATCTCTTTCGAACACTGAAGCTTTCTTT
CDR3 protein: CSHSRVVSLSNTEAFF
D gene: .
clone size: .
V gene: TRBV29-1
J gene: TRBJ1-1

CDR3 DNA: TGTGCCAGCATCTTTGAGGAGATTGGGACGCAGTATTTT
CDR3 protein: CASIFEEIGTQYF
D gene: .
clone size: once
V gene: TRBV2
J gene: TRBJ2-3

CDR3 DNA: TGTGCCAGCAGTTACGGTCTTGCGGGGTTGAACACCGGGGAGCTGTTTTTT
CDR3 protein: CASSYGLAGLNTGELFF
D gene: .
clone size: .
V gene: TRBV6-2/TRBV6-3
J gene: TRBJ2-2

CDR3 DNA: TGTGCCAGCAGTGACGTCCTGGGGACTGAAGCTTTCTTT
CDR3 protein: CASSDVLGTEAFF
D gene: .
clone size: once
V gene: TRBV6-4
J gene: TRBJ1-1

CDR3 DNA: TGTGCCAGCAGCTCCGTCCGGGACACCTCACAGTTCTTC
CDR3 protein: CASSSVRDTSQFF
D gene: .
clone size: few
V gene: TRBV11-3
J gene: TRBJ2-1

CDR3 DNA: TGTGCCAGCAGCGGCGGGACAGGGGGCGGTCCCCTCCACTTT
CDR3 protein: CASSGGTGGGPLHF
D gene: TRBD1
clone size: .
V gene: TRBV7-2
J gene: TRBJ1-6

CDR3 DNA: TGTGCCAGTAAACAGGGGGGGGTCACTGAAGCTTTCTTT
CDR3 protein: CASKQGGVTEAFF
D gene: TRBD1
clone size: .
V gene: TRBV2
J gene: TRBJ1-1

CDR3 DNA: TGTGCCAGCAGCCGTGGGGCGGGCCGAACCCCAACCTACGAGCAGTACTTC
CDR3 protein: CASSRGAGRTPTYEQYF
D gene: .
clone size: few
V gene: TRBV28
J gene: TRBJ2-7

CDR3 DNA: TGTGCCAGCTCCGGCGGAGGGGGGTACGAGCAGTACTTC
CDR3 protein: CASSGGGGYEQYF
D gene: .
clone size: .
V gene: TRBV18
J gene: TRBJ2-7

CDR3 DNA: TGTGCCAGCAGCTTAGAATGGACAGGGGGGGGCGAGCAGTACTTC
CDR3 protein: CASSLEWTGGGEQYF
D gene: TRBD1
clone size: .
V gene: TRBV7-2
J gene: TRBJ2-7

CDR3 DNA: TGTGCCAGCAGTCTTGAAACAGGGGGCGGCACTGAAGCTTTCTTT
CDR3 protein: CASSLETGGGTEAFF
D gene: TRBD1
clone size: .
V gene: TRBV28
J gene: TRBJ1-1

CDR3 DNA: TGTGCCAGTAGTATACGTGGGAATCAGCCCCAGCATTTT
CDR3 protein: CASSIRGNQPQHF
D gene: .
clone size: .
V gene: TRBV19
J gene: TRBJ1-5

CDR3 DNA: TGTGCCAGCAGCTTAGCGGTTTCACCCCTCCACTTT
CDR3 protein: CASSLAVSPLHF
D gene: .
clone size: .
V gene: TRBV7-9
J gene: TRBJ1-6

CDR3 DNA: TGTGCCAGCAGCCGCGAGGGGGGACAGGGATACGAGCAGTACTTC
CDR3 protein: CASSREGGQGYEQYF
D gene: TRBD1
clone size: .
V gene: TRBV9
J gene: TRBJ2-7

CDR3 DNA: TGTGCCAGTAGTATGGGGGGCTACGAGCAGTACTTC
CDR3 protein: CASSMGGYEQYF
D gene: .
clone size: .
V gene: TRBV19
J gene: TRBJ2-7

CDR3 DNA: TGTGCCAGTAGTATGGGGGGGGGTCAGCCCCAGCATTTT
CDR3 protein: CASSMGGGQPQHF
D gene: .
clone size: .
V gene: TRBV19
J gene: TRBJ1-5

CDR3 DNA: TGTGCCAGCAGCCCGCACCACGGGGGGCCAGCCTACGAGCAGTACTTC
CDR3 protein: CASSPHHGGPAYEQYF
D gene: .
clone size: .
V gene: TRBV9
J gene: TRBJ2-7

CDR3 DNA: TGTGCCAGCGGAGACACGAGGTACGAGCAGTACTTC
CDR3 protein: CASGDTRYEQYF
D gene: .
clone size: .
V gene: TRBV28
J gene: TRBJ2-7

CDR3 DNA: TGTGCCAGCAGCCAAGCCTTGTGGGCCTACGAGCAGTACTTC
CDR3 protein: CASSQALWAYEQYF
D gene: .
clone size: medium-sized
V gene: TRBV14
J gene: TRBJ2-7

CDR3 DNA: TGTGCCAGCAGCCCCCAAGGCGGGGGGTGGGACGAGCAGTACTTC
CDR3 protein: CASSPQGGGWDEQYF
D gene: TRBD2
clone size: .
V gene: TRBV7-3
J gene: TRBJ2-7

CDR3 DNA: TGTGCCACCAGTGATGACGCGCAGCCCCAGCATTTT
CDR3 protein: CATSDDAQPQHF
D gene: .
clone size: .
V gene: TRBV24-1
J gene: TRBJ1-5

CDR3 DNA: TGTGCCAGCAGCTTCTCTAGCGGGAACAATGAGCAGTTCTTC
CDR3 protein: CASSFSSGNNEQFF
D gene: TRBD2
clone size: .
V gene: TRBV11-2
J gene: TRBJ2-1